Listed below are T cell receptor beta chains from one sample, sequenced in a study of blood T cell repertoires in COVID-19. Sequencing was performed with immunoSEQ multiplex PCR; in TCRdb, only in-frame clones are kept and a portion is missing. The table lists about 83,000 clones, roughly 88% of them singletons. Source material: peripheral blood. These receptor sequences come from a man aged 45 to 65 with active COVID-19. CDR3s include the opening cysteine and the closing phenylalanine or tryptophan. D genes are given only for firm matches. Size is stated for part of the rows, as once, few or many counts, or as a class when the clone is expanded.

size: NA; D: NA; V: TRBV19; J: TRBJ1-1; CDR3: CASSLPRGGAAGTEAFF; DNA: TGTGCCAGTAGTCTACCCCGTGGGGGGGCCGCTGGCACTGAAGCTTTCTTT
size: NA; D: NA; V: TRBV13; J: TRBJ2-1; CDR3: CASSLAGVDSYNEQFF; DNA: TGTGCCAGCAGCTTAGCAGGGGTTGACTCCTACAATGAGCAGTTCTTC
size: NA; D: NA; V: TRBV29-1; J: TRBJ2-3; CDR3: CSVEASTDTQYF; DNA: TGCAGCGTTGAAGCTAGCACAGATACGCAGTATTTT
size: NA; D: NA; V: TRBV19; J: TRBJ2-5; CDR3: CASSIKLLQETQYF; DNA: TGTGCCAGTAGTATCAAGCTCCTACAAGAGACCCAGTACTTC
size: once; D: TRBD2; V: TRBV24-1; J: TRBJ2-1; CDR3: CATSELAGESSYNEQFF; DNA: TGTGCCACCAGTGAACTAGCGGGGGAGAGCTCCTACAATGAGCAGTTCTTC
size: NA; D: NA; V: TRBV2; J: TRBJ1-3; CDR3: CASSWRSGNTIYF; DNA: TGTGCCAGCAGTTGGAGGTCTGGAAACACCATATATTTT
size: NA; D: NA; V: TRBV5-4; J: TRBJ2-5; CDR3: CASSLSQRSGEETQYF; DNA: TGTGCCAGCAGCTTGTCCCAGCGGTCGGGGGAAGAGACCCAGTACTTC
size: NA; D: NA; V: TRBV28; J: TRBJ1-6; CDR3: CASSEPGKNSPLHF; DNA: TGTGCCAGCAGTGAACCGGGAAAAAATTCACCCCTCCACTTT
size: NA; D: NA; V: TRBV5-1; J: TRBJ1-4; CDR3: CASSSGGFNEKLFF; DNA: TGCGCCAGCAGCTCCGGAGGGTTCAATGAAAAACTGTTTTTT
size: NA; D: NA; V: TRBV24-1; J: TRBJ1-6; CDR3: CATSGGTQSPLHF; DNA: TGTGCCACCAGCGGGGGGACGCAGTCACCCCTCCACTTT
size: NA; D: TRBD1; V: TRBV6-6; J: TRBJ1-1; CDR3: CASSGGQGTRKAFF; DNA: TGTGCCAGCAGTGGGGGACAGGGGACCCGGAAAGCTTTCTTT
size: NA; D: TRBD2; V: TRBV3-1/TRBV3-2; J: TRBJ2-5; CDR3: CASSPLAGVETQYF; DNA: TGTGCCAGCAGCCCACTAGCGGGAGTTGAGACCCAGTACTTC
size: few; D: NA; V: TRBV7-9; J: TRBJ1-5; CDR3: CASSFNSNQPQHF; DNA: TGTGCCAGCAGCTTTAATAGCAATCAGCCCCAGCATTTT
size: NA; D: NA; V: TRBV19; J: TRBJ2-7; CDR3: CASSLPTGEQYF; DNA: TGTGCCAGTAGCTTACCAACAGGAGAGCAGTACTTC
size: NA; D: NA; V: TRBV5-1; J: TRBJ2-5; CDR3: CASSNPQGRQETQYF; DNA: TGCGCCAGCAGCAATCCACAGGGACGCCAAGAGACCCAGTACTTC
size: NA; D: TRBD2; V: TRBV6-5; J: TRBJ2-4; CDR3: CASSFLAEVAKNIQYF; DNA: TGTGCCAGCAGTTTTCTAGCGGAGGTGGCCAAAAACATTCAGTACTTC
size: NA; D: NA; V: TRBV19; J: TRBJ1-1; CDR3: CASSLGEPDTEAFF; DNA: TGTGCCAGCTCCCTTGGGGAGCCCGACACTGAAGCTTTCTTT
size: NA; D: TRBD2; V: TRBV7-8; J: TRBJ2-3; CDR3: CASSSRLAGAGTDTQYF; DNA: TGTGCCAGCAGCTCTAGACTAGCGGGGGCCGGCACAGATACGCAGTATTTT
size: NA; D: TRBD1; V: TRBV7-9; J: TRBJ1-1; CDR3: CASSARQGPNTEAFF; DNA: TGTGCCAGCAGCGCCCGACAGGGACCAAACACTGAAGCTTTCTTT
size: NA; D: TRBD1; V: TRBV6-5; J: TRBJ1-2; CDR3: CASSSLQGNYGYTF; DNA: TGTGCCAGCAGTTCCTTACAGGGGAACTATGGCTACACCTTC
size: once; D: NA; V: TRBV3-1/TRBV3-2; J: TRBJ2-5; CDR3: CASSQELAGETQYF; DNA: TGTGCCAGCAGCCAAGAACTAGCCGGAGAGACCCAGTACTTC
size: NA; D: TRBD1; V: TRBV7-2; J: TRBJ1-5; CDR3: CASSTRTGVGQPQHF; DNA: TGTGCCAGCAGCACCCGGACAGGGGTGGGGCAGCCCCAGCATTTT
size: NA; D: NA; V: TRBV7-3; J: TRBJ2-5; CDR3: CASSLNTGNQETQYF; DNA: TGTGCCAGCAGCTTAAATACGGGAAACCAAGAGACCCAGTACTTC
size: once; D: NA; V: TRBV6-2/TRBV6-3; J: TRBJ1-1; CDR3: CASSYSSGEGEAFF; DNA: TGTGCCAGCAGTTACTCGTCAGGGGAGGGTGAAGCTTTCTTT
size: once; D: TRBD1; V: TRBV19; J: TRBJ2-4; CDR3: CASSLELGQGIQYF; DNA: TGTGCCAGTAGCCTAGAGTTGGGACAGGGTATTCAGTACTTC
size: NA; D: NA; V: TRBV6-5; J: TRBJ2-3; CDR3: CASSRTSTDTQYF; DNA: TGTGCCAGCAGTAGGACTAGCACAGATACGCAGTATTTT